The rows below give T cell receptor beta chains drawn from one sample of a study of shared clonotypes between healthy human individuals. Repertoires were generated with immunoSEQ multiplex PCR, while TCRdb's copy carries only in-frame clones and drops some. The sample carries around 2.1 million clones, under 95% recorded once. Sequenced: naive CD8+ T cells from PBMCs. The origin of the receptors is a man aged 18 to 30 in good health. Some clones in this sample may be carry-over from other donors' samples. The CDR3 runs from the conserved cysteine through the conserved F or W. A D gene is named only where the DNA matches it firmly.

16 TRBJ2-1 TRBV11-3 TRBD2 TGTGCCAGCACCGATATAGCGGGAGTCCCCGGCAGTGAGCAGTTCTTC CASTDIAGVPGSEQFF
19 TRBJ1-5 TRBV19 . TGTGCCAGTAGTCCCAACCCCTGGGCGGAAAAAGGGTATAATCAGCCCCAGCATTTT CASSPNPWAEKGYNQPQHF
15 TRBJ2-7 TRBV28 . TGTGCCAGCACCCCTCTAGCGTTTCGATCCTACGAGCAGTACTTC CASTPLAFRSYEQYF
12 TRBJ1-2 TRBV28 . TGTGCCAGCAGAACTGGTTGGGGGGGCTACACCTTC CASRTGWGGYTF
16 TRBJ2-3 TRBV9 TRBD1 TGTGCCAGCAGCGTAACGGGACAGGGGATCGCAGATACGCAGTATTTT CASSVTGQGIADTQYF
15 TRBJ1-1 TRBV14 . TGTGCCAGCAGCCTCGCAGGTCGACTCACGAGCAGGGCTTTCTTT CASSLAGRLTSRAFF
18 TRBJ2-2 TRBV28 TRBD2 TGTGCCAGCAGTTCCATAAACGCCGGGCCCGGGGGGACCGGGGAGCTGTTTTTT CASSSINAGPGGTGELFF
15 TRBJ1-3 TRBV9 TRBD1 TGTGCCAGCAGCGTACTAGGACAGGGTGGGAACACCATATATTTT CASSVLGQGGNTIYF
15 TRBJ1-1 TRBV9 . TGTGCCAGCAGCGTAGGTCGAGGGACACCAGGAGAAGCTTTCTTT CASSVGRGTPGEAFF
14 TRBJ2-1 TRBV5-1 . TGCGCCAGCAGCACAGGGGACTACGGAAATGAGCAGTTCTTC CASSTGDYGNEQFF
15 TRBJ2-5 TRBV4-1 . TGCGCCAGCAGCCCCTTGGCGGCCCCAGGGTGGACCCAGTACTTC CASSPLAAPGWTQYF